The rows below give T cell receptor beta chains drawn from one sample of a study of blood T cell dynamics during melanoma immunotherapy. TCRdb's copy holds only in-frame clones and misses some; the assay was immunoSEQ multiplex PCR. The sample includes about 11,000 clones, approximately 88% of them seen just once. The sample was blood, taken from a patient treated with checkpoint blockade. Receptors were obtained from a human donor with melanoma. Each CDR3 is given with its conserved first and last residue. The order of the fields is CDR3 protein, CDR3 DNA, D gene, V gene, J gene, clone size. The D gene is left open where the match is weak. Clone size is stated in some rows and not others, as once, few, many or a class when expanded.

cdr3_aa: CASSEIPGGSSTDTQYF
cdr3_nt: TGTGCCAGCAGCGAAATCCCCGGGGGGTCGAGCACAGATACGCAGTATTTT
d_call: TRBD2
v_call: TRBV6-1
j_call: TRBJ2-3
clone_size: NA

cdr3_aa: CASSLARGPTAEAFF
cdr3_nt: TGCGCCAGCAGCTTGGCCAGGGGCCCCACTGCTGAAGCTTTCTTT
d_call: NA
v_call: TRBV5-1
j_call: TRBJ1-1
clone_size: NA

cdr3_aa: CASSSQTGLYSYEQYF
cdr3_nt: TGTGCCAGCAGTTCCCAGACAGGGTTGTACTCCTACGAGCAGTACTTC
d_call: TRBD1
v_call: TRBV6-5
j_call: TRBJ2-7
clone_size: NA

cdr3_aa: CASSGTGSGYEQYF
cdr3_nt: TGTGCCAGCAGTGGGACCGGGAGCGGATACGAGCAGTACTTC
d_call: NA
v_call: TRBV5-6
j_call: TRBJ2-7
clone_size: NA

cdr3_aa: CASSTSRVPSYEQYF
cdr3_nt: TGTGCCAGCAGCACGTCCAGGGTTCCGTCCTACGAGCAGTACTTC
d_call: NA
v_call: TRBV7-2
j_call: TRBJ2-7
clone_size: NA

cdr3_aa: CASKTGQSTKNIQYF
cdr3_nt: TGTGCCAGCAAGACTGGACAGTCTACAAAAAACATTCAGTACTTC
d_call: NA
v_call: TRBV11-2
j_call: TRBJ2-4
clone_size: NA

cdr3_aa: CASSEEGLVQETQYF
cdr3_nt: TGTGCCAGCAGCGAGGAGGGGCTGGTACAAGAGACCCAGTACTTC
d_call: NA
v_call: TRBV9
j_call: TRBJ2-5
clone_size: NA

cdr3_aa: CASSSKAGGKETQYF
cdr3_nt: TGTGCCAGCAGCTCAAAAGCGGGGGGAAAAGAGACCCAGTACTTC
d_call: TRBD2
v_call: TRBV5-4
j_call: TRBJ2-5
clone_size: NA

cdr3_aa: CASSRALTNTGELFF
cdr3_nt: TGTGCCAGCAGCAGGGCACTTACGAACACCGGGGAGCTGTTTTTT
d_call: NA
v_call: TRBV7-2
j_call: TRBJ2-2
clone_size: NA

cdr3_aa: CASSSGSYEQYF
cdr3_nt: TGCGCCAGCAGTTCCGGATCCTACGAGCAGTACTTC
d_call: NA
v_call: TRBV5-1
j_call: TRBJ2-7
clone_size: NA

cdr3_aa: CASSPGQTEKLFF
cdr3_nt: TGTGCCAGCAGCCCGGGACAGACTGAAAAACTGTTTTTT
d_call: TRBD1
v_call: TRBV7-9
j_call: TRBJ1-4
clone_size: NA

cdr3_aa: CASSYFSDTQYF
cdr3_nt: TGTGCCAGCAGTTACTTTTCAGATACGCAGTATTTT
d_call: NA
v_call: TRBV6-6
j_call: TRBJ2-3
clone_size: NA

cdr3_aa: CASTRGRGWSSGNTIYF
cdr3_nt: TGTGCCAGCACCCGCGGCAGGGGATGGTCCTCTGGAAACACCATATATTTT
d_call: NA
v_call: TRBV2
j_call: TRBJ1-3
clone_size: NA

cdr3_aa: CAWTIGQQNSPLHF
cdr3_nt: TGTGCCTGGACTATTGGACAGCAGAATTCACCCCTCCACTTT
d_call: NA
v_call: TRBV30
j_call: TRBJ1-6
clone_size: NA

cdr3_aa: CASKEQGSAGELFF
cdr3_nt: TGTGCCAGCAAGGAGCAGGGGTCCGCCGGGGAGCTGTTTTTT
d_call: NA
v_call: TRBV6-1
j_call: TRBJ2-2
clone_size: NA

cdr3_aa: CASSPPGILYEQYF
cdr3_nt: TGTGCCAGCTCACCACCGGGGATTCTTTACGAGCAGTACTTC
d_call: NA
v_call: TRBV18
j_call: TRBJ2-7
clone_size: few

cdr3_aa: CASSSHTGTGRGNEQFF
cdr3_nt: TGTGCCAGCAGCTCCCATACCGGGACAGGACGGGGCAATGAGCAGTTCTTC
d_call: TRBD1
v_call: TRBV11-3
j_call: TRBJ2-1
clone_size: NA

cdr3_aa: CASSTGAETQYF
cdr3_nt: TGTGCCAGCAGTACAGGGGCGGAGACCCAGTACTTC
d_call: TRBD1
v_call: TRBV27
j_call: TRBJ2-5
clone_size: once

cdr3_aa: CASSYSVDYTDTQYF
cdr3_nt: TGTGCCAGCAGTTACTCGGTCGATTACACAGATACGCAGTATTTT
d_call: NA
v_call: TRBV6-5
j_call: TRBJ2-3
clone_size: NA

cdr3_aa: CASRQGGSGELFF
cdr3_nt: TGCGCCAGCAGACAGGGGGGTTCCGGGGAGCTGTTTTTT
d_call: TRBD1
v_call: TRBV5-1
j_call: TRBJ2-2
clone_size: few

cdr3_aa: CASSEFGMVGTDTQYF
cdr3_nt: TGTGCCAGCAGTGAATTTGGGATGGTTGGCACAGATACGCAGTATTTT
d_call: NA
v_call: TRBV6-1
j_call: TRBJ2-3
clone_size: once

cdr3_aa: CASSLAGTETQYF
cdr3_nt: TGCGCCAGCAGCTTGGCAGGAACGGAGACCCAGTACTTC
d_call: NA
v_call: TRBV5-1
j_call: TRBJ2-5
clone_size: NA

cdr3_aa: CASSFGALTYNEQFF
cdr3_nt: TGTGCCAGCAGCTTTGGGGCACTCACCTACAATGAGCAGTTCTTC
d_call: NA
v_call: TRBV7-9
j_call: TRBJ2-1
clone_size: NA

cdr3_aa: CASSLGDRQMNTEAFF
cdr3_nt: TGTGCCAGCAGCTTAGGCGACAGGCAAATGAACACTGAAGCTTTCTTT
d_call: NA
v_call: TRBV5-6
j_call: TRBJ1-1
clone_size: NA

cdr3_aa: CATSRVSTDTQYF
cdr3_nt: TGTGCCACCAGCAGAGTTAGCACAGATACGCAGTATTTT
d_call: NA
v_call: TRBV15
j_call: TRBJ2-3
clone_size: NA

cdr3_aa: CASSLLAGPKKTQYF
cdr3_nt: TGTGCCAGCAGCTTATTGGCGGGTCCCAAGAAGACCCAGTACTTC
d_call: NA
v_call: TRBV7-7
j_call: TRBJ2-5
clone_size: NA

cdr3_aa: CASVEGQQANYGYTF
cdr3_nt: TGTGCCAGCGTCGAGGGTCAGCAAGCTAACTATGGCTACACCTTC
d_call: NA
v_call: TRBV28
j_call: TRBJ1-2
clone_size: NA

cdr3_aa: CASSSQTSGLYEQYF
cdr3_nt: TGTGCCAGCAGCTCACAGACTAGCGGACTCTACGAGCAGTACTTC
d_call: TRBD2
v_call: TRBV7-8
j_call: TRBJ2-7
clone_size: NA

cdr3_aa: CASSSLAGAYTQYF
cdr3_nt: TGTGCCAGCAGTTCCCTAGCGGGGGCCTATACGCAGTATTTT
d_call: TRBD2
v_call: TRBV27
j_call: TRBJ2-3
clone_size: NA

cdr3_aa: CASSLALSRLVYGYTF
cdr3_nt: TGCGCCAGCAGCTTGGCCCTGTCGCGGTTGGTTTATGGCTACACCTTC
d_call: NA
v_call: TRBV5-1
j_call: TRBJ1-2
clone_size: NA

cdr3_aa: CASSIDSAGYEQYF
cdr3_nt: TGTGCCAGTAGTATAGATTCGGCAGGGTACGAGCAGTACTTC
d_call: NA
v_call: TRBV19
j_call: TRBJ2-7
clone_size: NA

cdr3_aa: CASSLSGGSYNEQFF
cdr3_nt: TGTGCCAGCAGCTTATCGGGGGGATCATACAATGAGCAGTTCTTC
d_call: TRBD2
v_call: TRBV7-9
j_call: TRBJ2-1
clone_size: NA

cdr3_aa: CASSLVGTGGNEQFF
cdr3_nt: TGCGCCAGCAGCTTGGTGGGGACAGGGGGGAATGAGCAGTTCTTC
d_call: TRBD1
v_call: TRBV5-1
j_call: TRBJ2-1
clone_size: medium-sized

cdr3_aa: CASSLDGGGEQYF
cdr3_nt: TGTGCCAGCAGCTTAGATGGCGGGGGCGAGCAGTACTTC
d_call: TRBD2
v_call: TRBV7-3
j_call: TRBJ2-7
clone_size: few

cdr3_aa: CASSVWLAGSYNEQFF
cdr3_nt: TGTGCCAGCAGCGTATGGCTAGCGGGGTCCTACAATGAGCAGTTCTTC
d_call: TRBD2
v_call: TRBV9
j_call: TRBJ2-1
clone_size: NA

cdr3_aa: CASSHGYF
cdr3_nt: TGCGCCAGCAGCCACGGGTACTTC
d_call: NA
v_call: TRBV4-3
j_call: TRBJ2-7
clone_size: NA

cdr3_aa: CASSLYGTSFYEQYF
cdr3_nt: TGTGCCAGCAGCTTATACGGGACTAGCTTCTACGAGCAGTACTTC
d_call: TRBD2
v_call: TRBV11-2
j_call: TRBJ2-7
clone_size: NA

cdr3_aa: CASSYSRTGRDWIGNQPQHF
cdr3_nt: TGTGCCAGTAGTTACTCGAGGACAGGTCGGGACTGGATAGGCAATCAGCCCCAGCATTTT
d_call: TRBD1
v_call: TRBV19
j_call: TRBJ1-5
clone_size: NA

cdr3_aa: CASSADRGRGDTQYF
cdr3_nt: TGTGCCAGCAGCGCTGACAGAGGGCGAGGAGATACGCAGTATTTT
d_call: NA
v_call: TRBV11-2
j_call: TRBJ2-3
clone_size: NA

cdr3_aa: CASSLNPRTGGNQPQHF
cdr3_nt: TGTGCCAGCAGCCTCAACCCCCGGACAGGGGGCAATCAGCCCCAGCATTTT
d_call: TRBD1
v_call: TRBV7-9
j_call: TRBJ1-5
clone_size: NA

cdr3_aa: CASSSGRQAPAANVLTF
cdr3_nt: TGTGCCAGCAGCTCCGGACGCCAGGCCCCAGCTGCCAACGTCCTGACTTTC
d_call: NA
v_call: TRBV11-2
j_call: TRBJ2-6
clone_size: NA

cdr3_aa: CASSLARASGEGTQYF
cdr3_nt: TGTGCCAGCAGCTTAGCGCGAGCTAGCGGGGAGGGGACCCAGTACTTC
d_call: TRBD2
v_call: TRBV7-2
j_call: TRBJ2-5
clone_size: NA

cdr3_aa: CASSVVAGELFF
cdr3_nt: TGTGCCAGCAGTGTGGTAGCCGGGGAGCTGTTTTTT
d_call: NA
v_call: TRBV2
j_call: TRBJ2-2
clone_size: NA

cdr3_aa: CSVDARGLGETQYF
cdr3_nt: TGCAGCGTTGACGCCCGGGGGCTCGGAGAGACCCAGTACTTC
d_call: NA
v_call: TRBV29-1
j_call: TRBJ2-5
clone_size: once

cdr3_aa: CASSLGGGAAFRIYEQYF
cdr3_nt: TGTGCCAGCAGCTTAGGAGGGGGGGCCGCTTTTAGGATTTACGAGCAGTACTTC
d_call: NA
v_call: TRBV7-8
j_call: TRBJ2-7
clone_size: NA

cdr3_aa: CSEGTPGILTF
cdr3_nt: TGCAGCGAGGGAACCCCAGGGATTCTTACCTTC
d_call: NA
v_call: TRBV29-1
j_call: TRBJ1-2
clone_size: NA

cdr3_aa: CASSLAGVEYEQYF
cdr3_nt: TGTGCCAGCAGCTTGGCCGGGGTGGAGTACGAGCAGTACTTC
d_call: NA
v_call: TRBV5-1
j_call: TRBJ2-7
clone_size: NA

cdr3_aa: CASSTRGQRTDTQYF
cdr3_nt: TGTGCCAGCAGCACCCGGGGACAGCGCACAGATACGCAGTATTTT
d_call: TRBD1
v_call: TRBV11-2
j_call: TRBJ2-3
clone_size: NA

cdr3_aa: CASSHSSGGLNEQFF
cdr3_nt: TGCGCCAGCAGCCACTCTAGCGGGGGCCTCAATGAGCAGTTCTTC
d_call: TRBD2
v_call: TRBV4-1
j_call: TRBJ2-1
clone_size: NA

cdr3_aa: CASSIRGPDRPSLSGPDTQYF
cdr3_nt: TGTGCCAGTAGTATACGGGGTCCCGACAGGCCGTCCCTTTCCGGACCAGATACGCAGTATTTT
d_call: NA
v_call: TRBV19
j_call: TRBJ2-3
clone_size: once

cdr3_aa: CASSLGAAHTGELFF
cdr3_nt: TGTGCCAGCAGTTTAGGGGCCGCGCACACCGGGGAGCTGTTTTTT
d_call: NA
v_call: TRBV11-2
j_call: TRBJ2-2
clone_size: NA

cdr3_aa: CASSSGTGGAYGYTF
cdr3_nt: TGTGCCAGTAGTAGTGGTACAGGGGGCGCCTATGGCTACACCTTC
d_call: TRBD1
v_call: TRBV19
j_call: TRBJ1-2
clone_size: NA

cdr3_aa: CASSLYTVYEQYF
cdr3_nt: TGTGCCAGCAGCTTGTACACGGTCTACGAGCAGTACTTC
d_call: NA
v_call: TRBV5-6
j_call: TRBJ2-7
clone_size: NA

cdr3_aa: CASSLGENTEAFF
cdr3_nt: TGTGCCAGCAGCTTAGGGGAGAACACTGAAGCTTTCTTT
d_call: NA
v_call: TRBV7-2
j_call: TRBJ1-1
clone_size: NA

cdr3_aa: CASSQVAGVYEQYF
cdr3_nt: TGCGCCAGCAGCCAAGTTGCGGGTGTCTACGAGCAGTACTTC
d_call: NA
v_call: TRBV4-1
j_call: TRBJ2-7
clone_size: NA

cdr3_aa: CASSQDVGTDTQYF
cdr3_nt: TGTGCCAGCAGCCAAGATGTCGGCACAGATACGCAGTATTTT
d_call: NA
v_call: TRBV4-2
j_call: TRBJ2-3
clone_size: NA

cdr3_aa: CASSPTYGAYNEQFF
cdr3_nt: TGTGCCAGCAGCCCCACTTATGGGGCCTACAATGAGCAGTTCTTC
d_call: NA
v_call: TRBV11-3
j_call: TRBJ2-1
clone_size: NA

cdr3_aa: CASSLAADGEQYF
cdr3_nt: TGTGCCAGCAGCTTAGCAGCGGATGGCGAGCAGTACTTC
d_call: NA
v_call: TRBV7-3
j_call: TRBJ2-7
clone_size: few